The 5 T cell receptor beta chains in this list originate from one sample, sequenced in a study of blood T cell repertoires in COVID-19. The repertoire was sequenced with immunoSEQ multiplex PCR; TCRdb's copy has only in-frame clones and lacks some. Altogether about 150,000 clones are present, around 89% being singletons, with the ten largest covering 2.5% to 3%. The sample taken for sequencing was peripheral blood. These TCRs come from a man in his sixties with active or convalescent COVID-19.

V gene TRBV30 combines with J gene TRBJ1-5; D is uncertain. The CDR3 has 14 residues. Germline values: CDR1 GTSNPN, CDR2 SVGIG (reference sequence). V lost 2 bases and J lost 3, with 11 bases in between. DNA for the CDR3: TGTGCCTGGAGTAGAGGGTTCCACAATCAGCCCCAGCATTTT. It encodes CAWSRGFHNQPQHF.

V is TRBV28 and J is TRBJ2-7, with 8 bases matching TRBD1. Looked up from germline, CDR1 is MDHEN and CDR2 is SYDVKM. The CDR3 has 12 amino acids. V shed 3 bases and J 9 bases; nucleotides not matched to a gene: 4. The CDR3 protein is CASSFITGGQYF. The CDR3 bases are TGTGCCAGCAGTTTTATAACAGGGGGGCAGTACTTC.

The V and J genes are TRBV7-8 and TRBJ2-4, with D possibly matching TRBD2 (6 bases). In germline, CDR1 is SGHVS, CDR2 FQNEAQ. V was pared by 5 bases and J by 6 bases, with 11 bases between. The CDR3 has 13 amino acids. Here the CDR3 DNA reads TGTGCCAGCAGCACGCGGGACGTAAACATTCAGTACTTC. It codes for CASSTRDVNIQYF. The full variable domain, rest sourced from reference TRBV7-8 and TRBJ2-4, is GAGVSQSPRYKVAKRGQDVALRCDPISGHVSLFWYQQALGQGPEFLTYFQNEAQLDKSGLPSDRFFAERPEGSVSTLKIQRTQQEDSAVYLCASSTRDVNIQYFGAGTRLSVL.

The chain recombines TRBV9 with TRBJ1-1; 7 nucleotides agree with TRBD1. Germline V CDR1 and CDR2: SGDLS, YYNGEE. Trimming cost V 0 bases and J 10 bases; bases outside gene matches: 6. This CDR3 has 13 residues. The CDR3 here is CASSVGQGERAFF. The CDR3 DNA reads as TGTGCCAGCAGCGTAGGACAGGGAGAGAGAGCTTTCTTT.

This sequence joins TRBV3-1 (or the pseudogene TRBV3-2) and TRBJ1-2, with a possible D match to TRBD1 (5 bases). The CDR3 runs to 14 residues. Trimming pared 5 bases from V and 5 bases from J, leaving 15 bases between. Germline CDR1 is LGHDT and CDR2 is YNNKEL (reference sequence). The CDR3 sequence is CASSSPGGNYGYTF. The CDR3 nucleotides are TGTGCCAGCAGCTCGCCGGGGGGGAATTATGGCTACACCTTC.